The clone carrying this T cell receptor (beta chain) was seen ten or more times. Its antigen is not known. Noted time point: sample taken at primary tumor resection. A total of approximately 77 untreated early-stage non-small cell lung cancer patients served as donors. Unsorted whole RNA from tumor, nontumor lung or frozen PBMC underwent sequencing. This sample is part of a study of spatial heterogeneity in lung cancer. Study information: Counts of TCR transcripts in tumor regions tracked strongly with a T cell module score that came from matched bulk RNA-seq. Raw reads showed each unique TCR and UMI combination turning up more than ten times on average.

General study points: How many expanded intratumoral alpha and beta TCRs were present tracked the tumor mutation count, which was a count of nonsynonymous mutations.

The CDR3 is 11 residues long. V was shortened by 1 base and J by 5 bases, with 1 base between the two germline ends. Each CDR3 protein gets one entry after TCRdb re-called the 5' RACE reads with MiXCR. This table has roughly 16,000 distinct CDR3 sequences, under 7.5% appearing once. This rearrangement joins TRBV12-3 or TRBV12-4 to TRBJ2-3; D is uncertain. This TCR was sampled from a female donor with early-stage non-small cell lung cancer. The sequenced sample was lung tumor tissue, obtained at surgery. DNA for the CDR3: TGTGCCAGCAGTTTAGTAGATACGCAGTATTTT. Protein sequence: CASSLVDTQYF.